This record looks at one T cell receptor beta chain sequence and its context. Its antigen remains unknown. The CDR3 has 14 residues. Germline-derived CDR1 and CDR2 are MNHEY and SMNVEV (reference sequence). Trimming pared 0 bases from V and 1 base from J, leaving 6 bases between. This specimen comes from a study of shared clonotypes between healthy human individuals. General study results and limits: Donors were few, which limited the genetic and exposure-history diversity represented. Unshared clonotypes carried lower generation probabilities than those common to all four donors. The naive CD4 repertoires of several donors were compared, and around 4.7% of clonotypes were shared.

Sequencing was performed with immunoSEQ multiplex PCR; in TCRdb, only in-frame clones are kept and a portion is missing. The sample carries some 2,100,000 clones, approximately 96% recorded once. The receptor was derived from a man younger than 30 in good health. This chain uses TRBV27 with TRBJ1-2; no definite D call. Sequenced sample: naive CD4+ T cells sorted from blood. Regarding subset: CD45RA+ positively selected. CDR3 loop: CASSLSRSNYGYTF. CDR3 in DNA: TGTGCCAGCAGTTTATCCCGGAGTAACTATGGCTACACCTTC.